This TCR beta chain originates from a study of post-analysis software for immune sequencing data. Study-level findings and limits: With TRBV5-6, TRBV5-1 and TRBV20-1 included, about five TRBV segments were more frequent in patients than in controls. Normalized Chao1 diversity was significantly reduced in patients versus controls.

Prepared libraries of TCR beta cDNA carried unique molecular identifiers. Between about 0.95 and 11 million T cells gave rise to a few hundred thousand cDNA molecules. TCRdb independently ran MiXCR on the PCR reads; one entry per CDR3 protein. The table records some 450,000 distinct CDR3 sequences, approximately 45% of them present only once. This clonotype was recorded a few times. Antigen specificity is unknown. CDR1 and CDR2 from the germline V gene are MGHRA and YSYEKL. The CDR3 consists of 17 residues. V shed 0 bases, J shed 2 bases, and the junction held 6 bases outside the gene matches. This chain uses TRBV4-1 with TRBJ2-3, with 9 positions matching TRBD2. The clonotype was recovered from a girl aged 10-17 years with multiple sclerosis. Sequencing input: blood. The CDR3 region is CASSQEGTSYPTDTQYF. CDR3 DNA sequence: TGCGCCAGCAGCCAAGAGGGGACTAGCTATCCCACAGATACGCAGTATTTT.